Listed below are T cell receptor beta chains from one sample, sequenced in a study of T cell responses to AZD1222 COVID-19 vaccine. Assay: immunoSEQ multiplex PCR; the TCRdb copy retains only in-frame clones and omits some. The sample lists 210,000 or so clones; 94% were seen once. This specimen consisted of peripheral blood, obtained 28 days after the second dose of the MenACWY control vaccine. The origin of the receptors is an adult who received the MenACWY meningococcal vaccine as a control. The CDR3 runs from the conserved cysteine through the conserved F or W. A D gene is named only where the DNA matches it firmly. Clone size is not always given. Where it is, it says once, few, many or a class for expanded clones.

CASSETSGPYYEQYF	TGCGCCAGCAGTGAGACTAGCGGTCCGTACTACGAGCAGTACTTC	TRBV10-2	TRBJ2-7	once	TRBD2
CAIQGNNSPLHF	TGTGCCATCCAGGGGAATAATTCACCCCTCCACTTT	TRBV10-3	TRBJ1-6	.	.
CASSLIWTSPLHF	TGTGCCAGCAGTTTGATCTGGACGTCACCCCTCCACTTT	TRBV28	TRBJ1-6	once	.
CASSQGREKLFF	TGTGCCAGCAGTCAGGGTCGGGAAAAACTGTTTTTT	TRBV28	TRBJ1-4	.	.
CASVLENRSYEQYF	TGTGCCTCAGTCCTGGAGAACAGATCCTACGAGCAGTACTTC	TRBV30	TRBJ2-7	.	.
CASSSLEGQGKNTEAFF	TGTGCCAGCAGTTCTTTGGAGGGACAGGGAAAGAACACTGAAGCTTTCTTT	TRBV28	TRBJ1-1	.	TRBD1
CASSTDWGMIRSSPLHF	TGTGCCAGCAGTACTGATTGGGGTATGATACGGAGTTCACCCCTCCACTTT	TRBV28	TRBJ1-6	.	.
CASSSNRVLGDTQYF	TGTGCCAGCAGTTCCAACCGGGTCCTCGGAGATACGCAGTATTTT	TRBV27	TRBJ2-3	.	.
CASSLSPGLTYGYTF	TGTGCCAGCAGCTTAAGTCCGGGGCTGACCTATGGCTACACCTTC	TRBV7-2	TRBJ1-2	.	.
CASSPDQGVGYEQYF	TGTGCCAGCAGCCCCGACCAGGGAGTTGGGTACGAGCAGTACTTC	TRBV6-5	TRBJ2-7	.	.
CASSQDPRLAGRSYEQYF	TGTGCCAGCAGCCAAGACCCCAGACTAGCGGGCCGTTCCTACGAGCAGTACTTC	TRBV14	TRBJ2-7	once	TRBD2
CASSPSGSSNEKLFF	TGTGCCAGCAGCCCCTCCGGGAGCTCTAATGAAAAACTGTTTTTT	TRBV9	TRBJ1-4	.	.
CASRLAGAYEQYF	TGTGCCTCGAGACTAGCGGGAGCCTACGAGCAGTACTTC	TRBV30	TRBJ2-7	once	TRBD2
CASSQGVMDYGYTF	TGTGCCAGCAGCCAGGGTGTAATGGACTATGGCTACACCTTC	TRBV14	TRBJ1-2	few	.
CASSFSTDVIAYGYTF	TGTGCCAGCAGCTTCTCGACAGACGTAATAGCCTATGGCTACACCTTC	TRBV5-5	TRBJ1-2	once	.
CATSPRLGTRGTGELFF	TGTGCCACCAGCCCTCGGTTGGGGACTAGAGGAACCGGGGAGCTGTTTTTT	TRBV15	TRBJ2-2	.	TRBD2
CASTLRGSSYEQYF	TGTGCCAGCACCCTCCGGGGGTCTAGCTACGAGCAGTACTTC	TRBV5-5	TRBJ2-7	.	.
CASSSIAVQGHYQPQHF	TGTGCCAGTAGTTCGATAGCGGTACAGGGGCACTATCAGCCCCAGCATTTT	TRBV19	TRBJ1-5	.	TRBD1